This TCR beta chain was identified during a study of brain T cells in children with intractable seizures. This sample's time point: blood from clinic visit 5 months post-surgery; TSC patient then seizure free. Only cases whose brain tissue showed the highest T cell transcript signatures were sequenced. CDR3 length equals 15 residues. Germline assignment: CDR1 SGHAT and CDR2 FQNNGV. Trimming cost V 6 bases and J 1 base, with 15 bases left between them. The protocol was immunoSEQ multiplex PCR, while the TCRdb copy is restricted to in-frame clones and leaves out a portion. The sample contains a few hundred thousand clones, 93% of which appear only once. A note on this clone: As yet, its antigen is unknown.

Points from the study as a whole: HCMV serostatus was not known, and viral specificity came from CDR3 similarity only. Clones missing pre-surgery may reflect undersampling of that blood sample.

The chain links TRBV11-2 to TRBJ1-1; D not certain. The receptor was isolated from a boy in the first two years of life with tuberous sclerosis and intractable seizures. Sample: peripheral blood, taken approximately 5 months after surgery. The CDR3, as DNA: TGTGCCAGCAGGCCCAGTAGGGCGGGGAACACTGAAGCTTTCTTT. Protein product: CASRPSRAGNTEAFF.